This T cell receptor beta chain was captured in a study of cytomegalovirus exposure and HLA in healthy donors. Regarding the study as a whole: A highly shared variant cluster was judged a likely technical artifact.

Note on this clone: Antigen specificity is unknown.

Germline CDR1 and CDR2: SGHVS and FQNEAQ. The CDR3 sequence is 16 residues long. V lost 0 bases and J 5 bases, leaving 13 bases between the germline ends. The PCR contained 60 Vbeta and 13 Jbeta primers. Produced via immunoSEQ multiplex PCR; TCRdb's table is partial and in-frame only. Among under 170,000 clones listed, roughly 77% were seen once. The chain employs TRBV7-8 and TRBJ2-2; tentatively, D is TRBD2 (6 bases). The receptor was derived from a human donor in good health. Specimen: PBMCs. CDR3 nucleotides: TGTGCCAGCAGCTTAGCGCGGAGGGTTCGGACCGGGGAGCTGTTTTTT. Protein product: CASSLARRVRTGELFF.